This T cell receptor (beta chain) was recovered during a study of blood T cells in healthy people across ages. Trimming took 5 bases from V and 5 from J; bases not matched to a gene: 10. Germline CDR1 MNHEY, CDR2 SVGEGT. The CDR3 runs 16 residues. A second PCR, run for roughly 7 to 11 cycles, used a sample-barcoded 5' primer plus a J-beta primer mix. All cDNA molecules were each tagged by a template-switch adaptor with 12 random nucleotides. TCRdb reprocessed the 5' RACE reads via MiXCR and lists one record per CDR3 protein. The table includes 1.5 million to 2 million distinct CDR3 sequences, around half detected once. This clonotype was recorded a few times. Its antigen is unidentified. Points from the study as a whole: More naive CD4+ cells and higher diversity were found in long-lived than in aged donors.

V usage is TRBV6-2 or TRBV6-3 and J usage is TRBJ1-5; 9 bases align to TRBD1. Material: blood. This TCR derives from a woman aged 40 to 50 in good health. CDR3 in DNA: TGTGCCAGCAGTGACATGACGGGACAGGGTTATCAGCCCCAGCATTTT. Translation gives CASSDMTGQGYQPQHF.